This section outlines one T cell receptor (beta chain) sequence together with its context. Alongside a J-beta primer mix, a sample-barcoded 5' primer served in a second PCR lasting 7 to 11 cycles. MiXCR, run by TCRdb on the 5' RACE reads, gives a single entry per CDR3 protein. This table holds some 1 million distinct CDR3 sequences, over 35% found once. This sample stems from a study of blood T cells in healthy people across ages. Germline V lookup: CDR1 DFQATT, CDR2 SNEGSKA (reference sequence). The CDR3 consists of 11 residues. With 2 bases removed from V and 6 bases from J, the gap between germline ends came to 7 bases.

This chain connects TRBV20-1 to TRBJ1-2; unclear D gene. The source of this sequence is a woman in her fifties or sixties in good health. Sequences were obtained from blood. CDR3 in amino acids: CSARPGNGYTF. The CDR3 nucleotides read TGCAGTGCTAGACCGGGGAATGGCTACACCTTC.